These T cell receptor beta chains were read from a single sample in a study of sequential checkpoint blockade in melanoma. Profiled with immunoSEQ multiplex PCR; TCRdb holds only in-frame clones, not every one. The table includes tens of thousands of clones, under 90% detected once. This material consisted of CD8+ T cells sorted from blood (inferred from file names), taken from a patient given nivolumab and ipilimumab in sequence. The receptors were sampled from a human donor with melanoma. Both conserved end residues are part of each CDR3. The D gene is left open where the match is weak. Clone sizes are given selectively: once, few, many, or a class where the clone is expanded.

D,size,J,V,CDR3,DNA
.,few,TRBJ2-7,TRBV7-9,CASSWPTGTEQYF,TGTGCCAGCAGCTGGCCTACAGGGACCGAGCAGTACTTC
TRBD1,.,TRBJ2-7,TRBV7-9,CASSPARGQEAHEQYF,TGTGCCAGCAGCCCCGCGAGGGGACAGGAGGCTCACGAGCAGTACTTC
TRBD1,.,TRBJ1-5,TRBV4-3,CASSQETGLNQPQHF,TGCGCCAGCAGCCAAGAGACAGGGTTGAATCAGCCCCAGCATTTT
TRBD2,.,TRBJ2-1,TRBV7-9,CASSLGETSGGYEQFF,TGTGCCAGCAGCTTAGGGGAAACTAGCGGGGGCTATGAGCAGTTCTTC
.,.,TRBJ1-6,TRBV27,CASSLTGSNSPLHF,TGTGCCAGCAGTTTAACAGGGAGTAATTCACCCCTCCACTTT
TRBD1,.,TRBJ2-7,TRBV27,CASSSRTGLVQQYF,TGTGCCAGCAGTTCAAGGACAGGGCTTGTACAGCAGTACTTC
TRBD1,.,TRBJ1-2,TRBV30,CAWRTGTGRRYGYTF,TGTGCCTGGAGGACCGGGACAGGGAGGAGGTATGGCTACACCTTC
TRBD1,.,TRBJ1-2,TRBV28,CASGRDRVYGYTF,TGTGCCAGCGGCCGGGACAGGGTATATGGCTACACCTTC
TRBD1,.,TRBJ1-4,TRBV28,CASNGQGATNEKLFF,TGTGCCAGTAACGGACAGGGAGCCACTAATGAAAAACTGTTTTTT
TRBD1,many,TRBJ1-2,TRBV10-3,CAITGQGAGGYTF,TGTGCCATCACTGGACAGGGGGCGGGGGGCTACACCTTC